This entry features one TCR beta chain sequence. Its antigen is still unknown. The data belong to a study of cytomegalovirus exposure and HLA in healthy donors. Whole-study context: Approximately 81% of 398 genotyped donors fell in the Caucasian-associated ancestry cluster. Study-level results: When analyzed later, a missense DCLRE1C variant was found to be linked to TCR beta V- and J-gene trimming.

Vbeta (60) and Jbeta (13) primers were used in the PCR. The assay was immunoSEQ multiplex PCR, and TCRdb's table has in-frame clones only and misses some. The repertoire consists of approximately 190,000 clones, with approximately 83% occurring once and the leading ten covering roughly 0.098%. This CDR3 comprises 15 residues. The germline V gene has CDR1 SGHAT and CDR2 FQNNGV. After removal of 3 bases from V and 3 bases from J, the junction contained 5 bases not matched to a gene. The specimen sequenced was PBMCs. The rearrangement links TRBV11-2 to TRBJ1-3; 7 nucleotides agree with TRBD1. The TCR comes from a boy aged 2 to 9 in good health and CMV-seronegative. CDR3 coding DNA: TGTGCCAGCAGCTTCGGGACAGTCGGTGGAAACACCATATATTTT. Translated, it gives CASSFGTVGGNTIYF.